These 27 T cell receptor beta chains originate from one sample sequenced in a study of radiotherapy plus CTLA-4 blockade in lung cancer listed by TCRdb under 2018. Libraries were built with the immunoSEQ multiplex PCR assay. Held by TCRdb, this immuneACCESS table contains in-frame sequences only and omits some clones. Under half of the omission traces to an unresolved V gene where checked; the cause of the rest is unknown. The sample profile shows 95,000 to 150,000 clones; around 89% of them were found once. The leading ten clones occupy 5.5% to 7% of the sample. The sequencing used peripheral blood, collected from a patient treated with radiotherapy plus ipilimumab. Receptor source: a human donor with non-small cell lung cancer that progressed on radiotherapy plus ipilimumab.

The chain employs TRBV29-1 and TRBJ1-5; D is unclear. This CDR3 has 13 amino acids. With 1 base removed from V and 5 bases from J, the gap between germline ends came to 9 bases. CDR1 and CDR2 from the germline V gene are SQVTM and ANQGSEA. The CDR3 loop reads CSVEVGRDQPQHF. As DNA, the CDR3 is TGCAGCGTTGAAGTAGGGCGGGATCAGCCCCAGCATTTT.

The gene calls are TRBV2 and TRBJ1-5; possible D gene TRBD1, 5 bases. V was pared by 5 bases and J by 4 bases, with 15 bases between. This CDR3 has 15 amino acids. From germline, CDR1 is SNHLY and CDR2 FYNNEI. CDR3 sequence reads: CASSFEQDGNQPQHF. DNA for the CDR3: TGTGCCAGCAGTTTTGAACAGGACGGTAATCAGCCCCAGCATTTT.

V gene TRBV27 combines with J gene TRBJ1-1; D possibly corresponds to TRBD1 (5 bases). CDR1 is MNHEY and CDR2 is SMNVEV in the germline V gene (reference sequence). The V end lost 3 bases, the J end lost 5 bases, and 10 bases lay between the germline ends. The CDR3 length is 13 residues. Here the CDR3 DNA reads TGTGCCAGCAGTTTTCGACAGAGGACTGAAGCTTTCTTT. Translated, it gives CASSFRQRTEAFF.

The rearrangement links TRBV6-5 to TRBJ2-1; D not resolved. The V end lost 0 bases, the J end lost 6 bases, and 9 bases lay between the germline ends. Germline V gene data show CDR1 as MNHEY and CDR2 as SVGAGI. This CDR3 is built from 14 residues. CDR3 sequence reads: CASSYSTIANEQFF. The CDR3 region has the DNA TGTGCCAGCAGTTACTCAACAATAGCCAATGAGCAGTTCTTC.

The chain recombines TRBV9 with TRBJ2-2; TRBD2 matches at 7 bases. Trimming at V came to 4 bases and at J to 5 bases, leaving 8 bases not matched to a gene. The CDR3 is 15 amino acids. From germline, CDR1 is SGDLS and CDR2 YYNGEE. CDR3 loop: CASSPGEGSTGELFF. The CDR3 DNA sequence: TGTGCCAGCAGCCCCGGGGAGGGATCTACCGGGGAGCTGTTTTTT.

This clone was counted a few times. V usage is TRBV7-9 and J usage is TRBJ2-7, with a tentative D call TRBD2 (5 bases). The CDR3 has 12 residues. V was shortened by 7 bases and J by 6 bases, with 13 bases between the two germline ends. Germline V CDR1 and CDR2: SEHNR, FQNEAQ (reference sequence). CDR3 protein: CASNPLEGEQYF. Here the CDR3 DNA reads TGTGCCAGCAATCCTCTCGAGGGCGAGCAGTACTTC.

The chain employs TRBV7-2 and TRBJ2-5, with D perhaps being TRBD1 or TRBD2 (5 bases each). CDR3 size: 14 residues. Trimming pared 6 bases from V and 5 bases from J, leaving 16 bases between. Germline V gene sequence: CDR1 SGHTA, CDR2 FQGNSA. For the CDR3, the DNA is TGTGCCAGCAGTCATTGGGACCGCCCGGAGACCCAGTACTTC. Encoded protein: CASSHWDRPETQYF. Filled out from reference TRBV7-2 and TRBJ2-5, the complete variable domain reads GAGVSQSPSNKVTEKGKDVELRCDPISGHTALYWYRQSLGQGLEFLIYFQGNSAPDKSGLPSDRFSAERTGGSVSTLTIQRTQQEDSAVYLCASSHWDRPETQYFGPGTRLLVL.

The genes are TRBV25-1 and TRBJ2-5; TRBD2 matches at 12 bases. The tail of the sequence fits TRBJ2-7 better, so the J call may be wrong. CDR1 is MGHDK, CDR2 SYGVNS, per germline. The CDR3 has 14 residues. CDR3 residues: CASSGLAGVDEQYF. CDR3 DNA sequence: TGTGCCAGCAGTGGACTAGCGGGAGTCGACGAGCAGTACTTC.

This chain uses TRBV2 with TRBJ2-5, with 10 bases fitting TRBD2. J lost 2 bases, V lost 4 bases, and 7 bases had no gene match. CDR3 length: 16 residues. From germline, CDR1 is SNHLY and CDR2 FYNNEI. This CDR3 reads CASSALAGATQETQYF. The CDR3 nucleotides are TGTGCCAGCAGTGCTCTAGCGGGAGCAACTCAAGAGACCCAGTACTTC.

This chain links TRBV5-1 with TRBJ2-7, with 10 nucleotides matching TRBD1. Germline CDR1 SGHRS, CDR2 YFSETQ. V was pared by 4 bases and J by 9 bases, with 7 bases of the junction left unmatched. The CDR3 has 13 residues. The CDR3 protein is CASSHGTGEGQYF. CDR3 coding DNA: TGCGCCAGCAGCCACGGGACAGGGGAAGGGCAGTACTTC.

V is TRBV7-9 and J is TRBJ2-3; maybe TRBD1 (6 bases). The CDR3 totals 13 residues. In germline, CDR1 is SEHNR, CDR2 FQNEAQ (reference sequence). With 5 bases removed from V and 3 bases from J, the gap between germline ends came to 9 bases. CDR3 sequence (DNA): TGTGCCAGCAGCACCACAGGGACAGATACGCAGTATTTT. Translating gives CASSTTGTDTQYF.

V is TRBV13 and J is TRBJ1-4; 10 bases align to TRBD1. The CDR3 sequence is 17 residues long. V lost 5 bases and J lost 7; bases outside the gene matches: 13. The germline CDR1 and CDR2 sequences are PRHDT and FYEKMQ (reference sequence). CDR3 nucleotide sequence: TGTGCCAGCAGCCGACGGACAGGGGGAGGGGTCGGTGAAAAACTGTTTTTT. Protein product: CASSRRTGGGVGEKLFF.

This sequence joins TRBV9 and TRBJ2-5; D may match TRBD1 or TRBD2 (6 bases each). The CDR3 covers 15 residues. Trimming took off 4 bases at V and 3 bases at J, with 16 bases between the two ends. Germline values: CDR1 SGDLS, CDR2 YYNGEE. The CDR3 sequence is CASSPWDGGKETQYF. In DNA form, the CDR3 reads TGTGCCAGCAGCCCCTGGGACGGGGGCAAAGAGACCCAGTACTTC.

The chain combines TRBV30 with TRBJ2-1; 7 nucleotides align to TRBD1. V was clipped by 7 bases and J by 4 bases; unmatched bases: 1. CDR3 length: 11 amino acids. From germline, CDR1 is GTSNPN and CDR2 SVGIG (reference sequence). CDR3 DNA sequence: TGTGCCTTGACAGGGTACAATGAGCAGTTCTTC. It codes for CALTGYNEQFF.

The V and J genes are TRBV9 and TRBJ2-1, with TRBD2 matching 7 bases. Germline-derived CDR1 and CDR2 are SGDLS and YYNGEE. V lost 3 bases to trimming and J lost 2 bases; unmatched junction nucleotides: 8. This CDR3 is 16 amino acids long. The CDR3 sequence is CASSAGTTSAYNEQFF. As DNA, the CDR3 is TGTGCCAGCAGCGCCGGGACTACGTCGGCCTACAATGAGCAGTTCTTC. Complete variable domain (other parts from reference TRBV9 and TRBJ2-1): DSGVTQTPKHLITATGQRVTLRCSPRSGDLSVYWYQQSLDQGLQFLIQYYNGEERAKGNILERFSAQQFPDLHSELNLSSLELGDSALYFCASSAGTTSAYNEQFFGPGTRLTVL.

The chain combines TRBV6-1 with TRBJ1-4, with D perhaps matching TRBD1 (5 bases). Trimming pared 3 bases from V and 8 bases from J, leaving 10 bases between. CDR1 MNHNS and CDR2 SASEGT come from the germline V gene. This CDR3 contains 13 residues. CDR3 amino acids: CASSERGGEKLFF. The CDR3 bases are TGTGCCAGCAGTGAGCGGGGGGGAGAAAAACTGTTTTTT.

This clone was observed a few times. Written as DNA, the CDR3 is TGTGCCAGCAGTAACTCTGGAAACACCATATATTTT. Residues: CASSNSGNTIYF. The chain employs TRBV14 and TRBJ1-3; D unresolved. The CDR3 consists of 12 residues. Germline V gives CDR1 SGHDN, CDR2 FVKESK. V gave up 6 bases and J gave up 0 bases, with 3 bases separating them.

Of note for this clone: The identical CDR3 is also encoded by other nucleotide sequences in the sample. CDR3 in DNA: TGTGCCAGCAGCTTTGGGGGAGGCTACGAGCAGTACTTC. Its translation: CASSFGGGYEQYF. The rearrangement joins TRBV5-4 to TRBJ2-7; tentative D call: TRBD2 (6 bases). This CDR3 spans 13 amino acids. V was shortened by 2 bases and J by 3 bases, with 9 bases between the two germline ends. The germline V gene encodes CDR1 SGHNT and CDR2 YYREEE (reference sequence).

The chain joins TRBV11-2 to TRBJ2-7; TRBD1 aligns across 7 bases. There are 17 residues in the CDR3. Germline V gene data show CDR1 as SGHAT and CDR2 as FQNNGV. The V segment lost 1 base and the J segment 2 bases; nucleotides outside the gene matches: 11. CDR3 in amino acids: CASSLGGVTGQPYEQYF. CDR3 coding DNA: TGTGCCAGCAGCTTAGGAGGAGTGACAGGGCAACCCTACGAGCAGTACTTC.

The chain couples TRBV5-8 to TRBJ2-2, with 7 bases identical to TRBD2. The ends lost 4 bases at V and 7 bases at J; junction bases unmatched: 4. Germline V gives CDR1 SGHTS, CDR2 YDEGEE. There are 13 residues in the CDR3. The CDR3 coding sequence is TGTGCCAGCAGCCGGACTAGTTTCGGGGAGCTGTTTTTT. It yields the protein CASSRTSFGELFF.

The V gene is TRBV19, the J gene TRBJ1-2; D is unresolved. The V and J ends lost 4 bases and 0 bases respectively, with 12 bases between them. Germline CDR1 and CDR2: LNHDA and SQIVND (reference sequence). There are 15 residues in the CDR3. The chain's CDR3 is CASSNSYTTNYGYTF. CDR3 bases: TGTGCCAGTAGTAACTCTTACACCACTAACTATGGCTACACCTTC.

The chain links TRBV7-8 to TRBJ1-2; unclear D gene. The length of the CDR3 is 12 residues. CDR1 SGHVS and CDR2 FQNEAQ come from the germline V gene. The V gene lost 1 base and the J gene lost 4 bases, with 4 bases spanning the gap. CDR3 bases: TGTGCCAGCAGCTTAGGTTTCTATGGCTACACCTTC. Its protein is CASSLGFYGYTF.

The chain combines TRBV27 with TRBJ2-1; maybe TRBD2 (5 bases). CDR1 is MNHEY and CDR2 is SMNVEV in the germline V gene (reference sequence). The CDR3 loop spans 13 amino acids. V was trimmed by 3 bases and J by 9 bases, leaving 12 bases between them. Written as DNA, the CDR3 is TGTGCCAGCAGTTTCCGAGGGCCAAGTGAGCAGTTCTTC. Amino acids: CASSFRGPSEQFF.

V usage is TRBV18 and J usage is TRBJ1-1; D perhaps matches TRBD1 (5 bases). The V gene lost 2 bases and the J gene lost 4 bases, with 8 bases spanning the gap. From germline, CDR1 is KGHSH and CDR2 LQKENI. The CDR3 extends over 13 amino acids. The CDR3 sequence is CASSPAGTTEAFF. DNA for the CDR3: TGTGCCAGCTCACCAGCAGGGACCACTGAAGCTTTCTTT.

This chain connects TRBV2 to TRBJ1-2, with 12 bases aligning to TRBD1. With V trimmed by 6 bases and J by 3 bases, 5 bases remained unmatched. Germline CDR1 reads SNHLY; CDR2 reads FYNNEI. There are 15 residues in the CDR3. This chain's CDR3 is CASRGQGAMDYGYTF. As DNA, the CDR3 is TGTGCCAGCAGGGGACAGGGGGCTATGGACTATGGCTACACCTTC. Using reference TRBV2 and TRBJ1-2 for the parts outside the CDR3, the full variable domain is EPEVTQTPSHQVTQMGQEVILRCVPISNHLYFYWYRQILGQKVEFLVSFYNNEISEKSEIFDDQFSVERPDGSNFTLKIRSTKLEDSAMYFCASRGQGAMDYGYTFGSGTRLTVV.

The chain links TRBV5-1 to TRBJ1-1; D unclear. CDR1 and CDR2 from the germline V gene are SGHRS and YFSETQ. This CDR3 contains 16 residues. V was shortened by 1 base and J by 2 bases, with 15 bases between the two germline ends. The CDR3 DNA follows: TGCGCCAGCAGCTTGAGGGCCTCACAGATCAACACTGAAGCTTTCTTT. This translates into CASSLRASQINTEAFF. Looking up the rest from reference TRBV5-1 and TRBJ1-1 gives the full variable domain: KAGVTQTPRYLIKTRGQQVTLSCSPISGHRSVSWYQQTPGQGLQFLFEYFSETQRNKGNFPGRFSGRQFSNSRSEMNVSTLELGDSALYLCASSLRASQINTEAFFGQGTRLTVV.

The chain is built from TRBV25-1 and TRBJ2-1, with 7 bases fitting TRBD2. The V and J ends lost 6 bases and 0 bases, in that order; junction bases with no gene match: 14. The CDR3 contains 18 residues. Looked up from germline, CDR1 is MGHDK and CDR2 is SYGVNS. CDR3 in amino acids: CASRGGYSSGYSYNEQFF. Here the CDR3 DNA reads TGTGCCAGCAGGGGGGGGTACTCTAGCGGCTACTCCTACAATGAGCAGTTCTTC.